A single TCR beta chain is shown here with its context. As yet, its antigen is unknown. V was pared by 4 bases and J by 0 bases, with 11 bases of the junction left unmatched. The CDR3 totals 18 residues. Germline V gene sequence: CDR1 KGHSH, CDR2 LQKENI. The record originates from a study of beta chain features in type 1 diabetes. Study in general: Cell yields, gender and age were comparable in patients and healthy donors. Study outcomes and limitations: Possibly, sequencing cDNA over-represented cells that had high TCR expression levels. Lower insertion and higher deletion counts appeared at VDJ junctions in type 1 diabetes patients. Whatever favoring of shorter templates PCR might show would apply equally to patients and controls.

TCRB transcripts that were expressed got sequenced, as all of the isolated RNA had been reverse transcribed. Sequencing used immunoSEQ multiplex PCR; TCRdb keeps in-frame clones, though not all of them. The sample holds under 50,000 clones, under 65% seen once. This receptor was taken from a woman between 18 and 29 years old in good health. Sequencing was performed on Tregs from blood. The rearrangement joins TRBV18 to TRBJ2-1, with 8 positions matching TRBD1. The CDR3 DNA sequence: TGTGCCAGCTCACGCGGATTGACAGGGGTCCCCTCCTACAATGAGCAGTTCTTC. This translates into CASSRGLTGVPSYNEQFF.